This T cell receptor beta chain stems from a study of cytomegalovirus exposure and HLA in healthy donors. Study background: Within the Caucasian-associated ancestry cluster were around four fifths of the approximately 400 genotyped donors. Whole-study results and caveats: A later analysis reportedly identified an Asian-associated ancestry cluster as carrying fewer N-insertions than the roughly 700-donor mean. Highest at DRB1 and lowest at HLA-C, TCR association rates differed among HLA loci in a later analysis.

The V end was cut by 6 bases, the J end by 9 bases, with 20 bases between. Germline V gene sequence: CDR1 SEHNR, CDR2 FQNEAQ (reference sequence). CDR3 length: 14 amino acids. PCR amplification relied on 60 Vbeta primers (plus 13 Jbeta primers). Clones were sequenced by immunoSEQ multiplex PCR, and TCRdb holds only the in-frame ones, with some missing. This sample contains just under 90,000 clones. To note about this clone: The antigen is unknown.

V usage is TRBV7-9 and J usage is TRBJ1-1; D may be TRBD1 (6 bases). The clonotype originates from a girl aged 10-17 years in good health and CMV-seropositive. The source material was PBMCs. In nucleotides, the CDR3 is TGTGCCAGCAGTTCCTCAGGGGCCGCTGGGAAAGCTTTCTTT. Its protein product is CASSSSGAAGKAFF.